This T cell receptor (beta chain) comes out of a study of shared clonotypes between healthy human individuals. Overall study findings and caveats: Compared with clonotypes that all four donors shared, non-shared clonotypes had lower generation probabilities.

The CDR3 totals 15 residues. Trimming took off 0 bases at V and 5 bases at J, with 13 bases between the two ends. The V gene's germline CDR1 is MNHEY and CDR2 SVGAGI. TCRdb's table, derived via immunoSEQ multiplex PCR, lists solely in-frame clones and lacks some. The sample holds some 2,500,000 clones, over 85% seen once. Points on this clone: Its target is not known.

The sequencing input was naive CD4+ T cells from PBMCs. Subset defined: CD45RA+ positively selected. J is TRBJ2-5 and V is TRBV6-5, with D possibly being TRBD1 (5 bases). This clonotype was sampled from a man aged 18 to 30 in good health. Some clones in this sample may be carry-over from other donors' samples. CDR3 sequence (DNA): TGTGCCAGCAGTTACTCGATAGGGGCAGGGGAGACCCAGTACTTC. Protein sequence: CASSYSIGAGETQYF.